One and the same sample provided the 25 T cell receptor beta chains below, sequenced in a study of shared clonotypes between healthy human individuals. Profiling relied on immunoSEQ multiplex PCR, and the TCRdb table lists in-frame clones only, not all of them. The sample contains roughly 2.4 million clones, roughly 95% of which appear only once. Sequenced sample: naive CD4+ T cells sorted from blood. Stated subset: CD45RA+ positively selected. These receptors all stem from a young man in good health.

With respect to this clone: Distinct nucleotide sequences in the sample also encode this CDR3. The genes are TRBV7-3 and TRBJ1-1; a possible D gene is TRBD1 (6 bases). Germline loops: CDR1 SGHTA, CDR2 FQGTGA. This CDR3 is 13 amino acids long. V was trimmed by 4 bases and J by 1 base, leaving 7 bases between them. This chain's CDR3 is CASSSQGNTEAFF. CDR3 coding DNA: TGTGCCAGCAGCTCACAGGGGAACACTGAAGCTTTCTTT. The variable domain in full, with the rest retrieved from reference TRBV7-3 and TRBJ1-1, is GAGVSQTPSNKVTEKGKYVELRCDPISGHTALYWYRQSLGQGPEFLIYFQGTGAADDSGLPNDRFFAVRPEGSVSTLKIQRTERGDSAVYLCASSSQGNTEAFFGQGTRLTVV.

The chain links TRBV5-5 to TRBJ2-2; 8 bases map to TRBD2. Looked up from germline, CDR1 is SGHKS and CDR2 is YYEKEE (reference sequence). With V trimmed by 4 bases and J by 1 base, 3 bases remained unmatched. This CDR3 spans 15 amino acids. As DNA, the CDR3 is TGTGCCAGCAGCACGGGACTAGTGAACACCGGGGAGCTGTTTTTT. This codes for CASSTGLVNTGELFF. Combining the CDR3 with reference TRBV5-5 and TRBJ2-2 gives the whole variable domain DAGVTQSPTHLIKTRGQQVTLRCSPISGHKSVSWYQQVLGQGPQFIFQYYEKEERGRGNFPDRFSARQFPNYSSELNVNALLLGDSALYLCASSTGLVNTGELFFGEGSRLTVL.

J is TRBJ1-4 and V is TRBV11-2; D not certain. CDR3 length: 17 amino acids. V dropped 0 bases and J dropped 0 bases, with 11 bases sitting between them. CDR1 is SGHAT and CDR2 is FQNNGV in the germline V gene. This CDR3 reads CASSLDFRRATNEKLFF. The CDR3 DNA sequence: TGTGCCAGCAGCTTAGATTTCAGGAGAGCAACTAATGAAAAACTGTTTTTT. The whole variable domain, filled in from reference TRBV11-2 and TRBJ1-4, reads EAGVAQSPRYKIIEKRQSVAFWCNPISGHATLYWYQQILGQGPKLLIQFQNNGVVDDSQLPKDRFSAERLKGVDSTLKIQPAKLEDSAVYLCASSLDFRRATNEKLFFGSGTQLSVL.

The chain has TRBV18 and TRBJ1-6; D gene unclear. The CDR3 has 15 residues. Germline V gene lookup returns CDR1 KGHSH and CDR2 LQKENI. The V gene lost 5 bases and the J gene lost 0 bases, with 8 bases spanning the gap. The CDR3 reads CASSLPSSYNSPLHF. The CDR3 DNA reads TGTGCCAGCTCATTACCAAGCTCCTATAATTCACCCCTCCACTTT.

The CDR3 sequence is CASSQIEGTAAGTQYF. CDR3 coding DNA: TGCGCCAGCAGCCAAATAGAGGGGACGGCTGCTGGTACGCAGTATTTT. The chain is built from TRBV4-1 and TRBJ2-3; D assignment may be TRBD1 or TRBD2 (5 bases each). Deletions cut 2 bases from V and 8 bases from J, with 20 bases between. The germline V gene encodes CDR1 MGHRA and CDR2 YSYEKL. This CDR3 region has 16 residues.

The V and J genes are TRBV10-1 and TRBJ2-1; D remains ambiguous. From germline, CDR1 is WNHNN and CDR2 SYGVQD (reference sequence). The CDR3 runs 13 residues. The V gene lost 3 bases and the J gene lost 7 bases, with 10 bases spanning the gap. CDR3 coding DNA: TGCGCCAGCAGTGACCCCCCTGGGAATGAGCAGTTCTTC. Its protein product is CASSDPPGNEQFF.

The chain joins TRBV11-2 to TRBJ1-1; 10 positions match TRBD1. CDR1 is SGHAT, CDR2 FQNNGV, per germline. The junction had 3 bases not matched to a gene; V was cut back by 4 bases and J by 4 bases. The length of the CDR3 is 14 residues. Here the CDR3 reads CASSWGQGPTEAFF. The CDR3 DNA is TGTGCCAGCAGCTGGGGACAGGGGCCCACTGAAGCTTTCTTT.

The genes are TRBV5-4 and TRBJ1-1; D is unresolved. From germline, CDR1 is SGHNT and CDR2 YYREEE (reference sequence). The CDR3 is made up of 13 amino acids. The germline V and J ends were trimmed by 7 bases and 1 base, with 11 bases remaining between them. CDR3 DNA: TGTGCCAGCTGCCGGGGAGGGAACACTGAAGCTTTCTTT. This sequence encodes CASCRGGNTEAFF.

The chain employs TRBV5-4 and TRBJ2-1; a possible D gene is TRBD1 (7 bases). V was trimmed by 6 bases and J by 3 bases, leaving 13 bases between them. This CDR3 is 14 amino acids long. The germline gives CDR1 SGHNT, CDR2 YYREEE (reference sequence). The CDR3 reads CASTAQGGYNEQFF. The CDR3 coding sequence is TGTGCCAGCACGGCCCAGGGGGGCTACAATGAGCAGTTCTTC. Full variable domain (missing parts from reference TRBV5-4 and TRBJ2-1): ETGVTQSPTHLIKTRGQQVTLRCSSQSGHNTVSWYQQALGQGPQFIFQYYREEENGRGNFPPRFSGLQFPNYSSELNVNALELDDSALYLCASTAQGGYNEQFFGPGTRLTVL.

The chain is built from TRBV19 and TRBJ2-7; D perhaps matches TRBD1 (6 bases). The CDR3 loop spans 14 amino acids. The V end was cut by 2 bases, the J end by 7 bases, with 15 bases between. Germline values: CDR1 LNHDA, CDR2 SQIVND (reference sequence). This CDR3 reads CASSITGSHREQYF. For the CDR3, the DNA is TGTGCCAGTAGTATAACAGGGTCCCACAGGGAGCAGTACTTC.

The rearrangement links TRBV11-2 to TRBJ2-7, with TRBD1 matching 7 bases. Germline CDR1 and CDR2: SGHAT and FQNNGV. V shed 5 bases and J 5 bases; nucleotides not matched to a gene: 3. This CDR3 has 12 residues. The CDR3 DNA is TGTGCCAGCAGCCGGGACAGTAACGAGCAGTACTTC. Translated, it gives CASSRDSNEQYF. The variable domain in full, with the rest retrieved from reference TRBV11-2 and TRBJ2-7, is EAGVAQSPRYKIIEKRQSVAFWCNPISGHATLYWYQQILGQGPKLLIQFQNNGVVDDSQLPKDRFSAERLKGVDSTLKIQPAKLEDSAVYLCASSRDSNEQYFGPGTRLTVT.

This rearrangement joins TRBV27 to TRBJ1-6; D might be TRBD1 (6 bases). The CDR3 is 20 amino acids. With 3 bases removed from V and 5 bases from J, the gap between germline ends came to 26 bases. In germline, CDR1 is MNHEY, CDR2 SMNVEV (reference sequence). The DNA for the CDR3 is TGTGCCAGCAGTTTCGGCGAAGGGCAATCCCAGGGGCCGGATAATTCACCCCTCCACTTT. Its protein is CASSFGEGQSQGPDNSPLHF.

Concerning this clone: The identical CDR3 is also encoded by other nucleotide sequences in the sample. The J gene is TRBJ2-7, the V gene TRBV5-1; D gene unclear. The CDR3 runs 13 residues. CDR1 is SGHRS, CDR2 YFSETQ, per germline. Between the trimmed V and J ends, which lost 2 bases and 0 bases, there was a span of 6 bases. DNA of the CDR3: TGCGCCAGCAGCTTTTCCAGCTCCTACGAGCAGTACTTC. This sequence encodes CASSFSSSYEQYF. The full variable domain, with the rest looked up from reference TRBV5-1 and TRBJ2-7, is KAGVTQTPRYLIKTRGQQVTLSCSPISGHRSVSWYQQTPGQGLQFLFEYFSETQRNKGNFPGRFSGRQFSNSRSEMNVSTLELGDSALYLCASSFSSSYEQYFGPGTRLTVT.

The chain couples TRBV10-1 to TRBJ2-7, with D hard to call. The CDR3 has 12 amino acids. Germline V gene data show CDR1 as WNHNN and CDR2 as SYGVQD (reference sequence). Trimming took 3 bases from V and 5 from J, leaving 8 bases between them. This CDR3 reads CASSDSGHEQYF. CDR3 bases: TGCGCCAGCAGTGATAGTGGACACGAGCAGTACTTC.

The rearrangement joins TRBV30 to TRBJ1-1; no definite D call. Germline V gives CDR1 GTSNPN, CDR2 SVGIG (reference sequence). Trimming removed 2 bases at V and 5 bases at J, with 12 bases between. The CDR3 length is 13 residues. DNA for the CDR3: TGTGCCTGGAGTCTTGGGTTTGAAACTGAAGCTTTCTTT. Protein product: CAWSLGFETEAFF.

In nucleotides, the CDR3 is TGTGCCAGCAGCTACCCAGGGGGGACGGAGACCCAGTACTTC. This encodes CASSYPGGTETQYF. V is TRBV5-6 and J is TRBJ2-5; possible D gene TRBD1, 7 bases. The V gene lost 3 bases and the J gene lost 5 bases, with 14 bases spanning the gap. CDR1 is SGHDT and CDR2 is YYEEEE in the germline V gene. CDR3 length: 14 residues. The variable domain in full, with the rest retrieved from reference TRBV5-6 and TRBJ2-5, is DAGVTQSPTHLIKTRGQQVTLRCSPKSGHDTVSWYQQALGQGPQFIFQYYEEEERQRGNFPDRFSGHQFPNYSSELNVNALLLGDSALYLCASSYPGGTETQYFGPGTRLLVL.

The chain joins TRBV19 to TRBJ2-5; D remains ambiguous. V shed 3 bases and J shed 0 bases, with 5 bases lying between them. The CDR3 length is 13 residues. Germline V gene sequence: CDR1 LNHDA, CDR2 SQIVND (reference sequence). CDR3 protein: CASSMVYQETQYF. CDR3 nucleotides: TGTGCCAGTAGTATGGTATACCAAGAGACCCAGTACTTC.

The chain has TRBV7-6 and TRBJ2-1; TRBD2 matches 7 bases. The V segment lost 5 bases and the J segment 0 bases; nucleotides outside the gene matches: 4. Germline CDR1 reads SGHVS; CDR2 reads FNYEAQ. This CDR3 is built from 15 residues. CDR3 sequence: CASSPGRGSYNEQFF. CDR3 DNA sequence: TGTGCCAGCAGCCCAGGGAGGGGCTCCTACAATGAGCAGTTCTTC.

V gene TRBV30 combines with J gene TRBJ2-5; 13 bases line up with TRBD2. Looked up from germline, CDR1 is GTSNPN and CDR2 is SVGIG (reference sequence). Trimming took 0 bases from V and 4 from J; bases not matched to a gene: 11. This CDR3 contains 18 residues. The CDR3 loop reads CAWSVVRTSGSLRETQYF. The CDR3 coding sequence is TGTGCCTGGAGTGTAGTCCGGACTAGCGGGAGTTTGAGAGAGACCCAGTACTTC. The full variable domain, rest sourced from reference TRBV30 and TRBJ2-5, is SQTIHQWPATLVQPVGSPLSLECTVEGTSNPNLYWYRQAAGRGLQLLFYSVGIGQISSEVPQNLSASRPQDRQFILSSKKLLLSDSGFYLCAWSVVRTSGSLRETQYFGPGTRLLVL.

The chain links TRBV29-1 to TRBJ2-1; D gene ambiguous. V lost 4 bases and J lost 0, with 10 bases in between. CDR3 length equals 14 residues. Germline-derived CDR1 and CDR2 are SQVTM and ANQGSEA. This CDR3 is CSVVSRLSYNEQFF. CDR3 coding DNA: TGCAGCGTTGTGTCCAGGCTCTCCTACAATGAGCAGTTCTTC.

The rearrangement uses TRBV4-1 and TRBJ1-5; 8 bases are shared with TRBD1. The V gene end was trimmed by 4 bases and the J gene end by 4 bases; junction bases not matched to a gene: 9. CDR1 MGHRA and CDR2 YSYEKL come from the germline V gene. CDR3 length: 16 amino acids. Here the CDR3 DNA reads TGCGCCAGCAGCCCCAGGACAGGGTTGATGAATCAGCCCCAGCATTTT. It translates to CASSPRTGLMNQPQHF.

The chain uses TRBV29-1 and TRBJ1-2, with a tentative D call TRBD1 (5 bases). The CDR3 runs to 14 residues. Germline V gene data show CDR1 as SQVTM and CDR2 as ANQGSEA. The germline V and J ends were trimmed by 3 bases and 4 bases, with 15 bases remaining between them. The CDR3 is CSVEEQAYPYGYTF. The CDR3 DNA is TGCAGCGTTGAGGAACAGGCCTACCCCTATGGCTACACCTTC.

The J gene is TRBJ2-7, the V gene TRBV15, with 7 bases lining up with TRBD1. CDR1 LNHNV and CDR2 YYDKDF come from the germline V gene (reference sequence). After removal of 0 bases from V and 1 base from J, the junction contained 6 bases not matched to a gene. This CDR3 has 16 residues. The DNA for the CDR3 is TGTGCCACCAGCAGAGAAGGGGACAGCCTATCCTACGAGCAGTACTTC. Encoded protein: CATSREGDSLSYEQYF.

In the case of this clone: The sample holds other DNA sequences that translate to the same CDR3. The chain combines TRBV7-9 with TRBJ1-1; unclear D gene. CDR3 length: 14 residues. The germline V and J ends were trimmed by 2 bases and 1 base, with 8 bases remaining between them. Germline CDR1 reads SEHNR; CDR2 reads FQNEAQ (reference sequence). CDR3 in amino acids: CASSLSTANTEAFF. DNA for the CDR3: TGTGCCAGCAGCTTAAGCACGGCGAACACTGAAGCTTTCTTT. The full variable domain, completed using reference TRBV7-9 and TRBJ1-1, is DTGVSQNPRHKITKRGQNVTFRCDPISEHNRLYWYRQTLGQGPEFLTYFQNEAQLEKSRLLSDRFSAERPKGSFSTLEIQRTEQGDSAMYLCASSLSTANTEAFFGQGTRLTVV.

The rearrangement uses TRBV5-1 and TRBJ2-3; 7 nucleotides agree with TRBD2. Per germline, CDR1 SGHRS and CDR2 YFSETQ. Trimming took 0 bases from V and 2 from J; bases not matched to a gene: 9. This CDR3 comprises 17 residues. CDR3 region: CASSLAGSGADTDTQYF. As DNA, the CDR3 is TGCGCCAGCAGCTTGGCTGGGAGCGGGGCAGACACAGATACGCAGTATTTT.